This TCR beta chain was sequenced in a study of CXCR3-negative and CXCR3-positive naive CD8 T cells. Whole-study findings and limits: Comparison of naive cells showed more hydrophobic TRB CDR3s in CXCR3-positive than in CXCR3-negative naive cells.

Germline V CDR1 and CDR2: MDHEN, SYDVKM. The CDR3 runs 14 residues. As to this clonotype: No antigen is known for it.

UMI-labeled 5' RACE TRB cDNA libraries were prepared from the cells. From the 5' RACE reads, TCRdb lists one entry per CDR3 protein and no DNA. The ten most abundant clones cover less than 0.55% of a sample with some 150,000 distinct CDR3 sequences. The chain combines TRBV28 with TRBJ2-7; the TCRdb D gene call, TRBD1, has no DNA to confirm it. The sequencing sample was made of naive CXCR3+ CD8+ T cells from blood. Subset in this sample: CD45RO-CCR7+CD27+CD95- naive CD8+ T cells expressing CXCR3 (TNR3+). This TCR derives from a human donor in good health. Some clones in this sample may be carry-over from other donors' samples. The chain's CDR3 is CATEDRGLSYEQYF.